This T cell receptor (beta chain) emerged from a study of human T cells and chemical hapten exposure. Study-level information: Diagnoses of alopecia areata, totalis or universalis occurred in mostly female patients.

Points from the study as a whole: Expanded TCRs showed more large CDR3 clusters than pre-sensitization or healthy control sets. Each of the donors had alopecia, so their immune responses may not resemble those of healthy people.

Time point noted: patch test 1, 2 weeks after DPC sensitization. As for treatment: therapeutic diphenylcyclopropenone sensitization with weekly scalp DPC. TCRdb re-analysed the RACE reads in MiXCR, keeping a single row per CDR3 protein. The top ten hold 4% to 5.5% of the sample, which has some 80,000 distinct CDR3 sequences, over 8.5% seen once. Between the trimmed V and J ends, which lost 2 bases and 5 bases, there was a span of 8 bases. Germline CDR1 is SQVTM and CDR2 is ANQGSEA. The CDR3 spans 12 residues. This clonotype has only a few counts. What it binds is not known. The TCR was taken from a woman between 50 and 59 years old with alopecia areata. Some clones in this sample may be carry-over from other donors' samples. This specimen consisted of whole blood, obtained in connection with sensitization to the hapten diphenylcyclopropenone (DPC). The chain joins TRBV29-1 to TRBJ2-3; no clear D gene. DNA for the CDR3: TGCAGCGTTGAATCCTGGGGAGATACGCAGTATTTT. It codes for CSVESWGDTQYF.